The 9 T cell receptor beta chains below were found in one sample sequenced in a study of patients and donors after allogeneic stem cell transplantation. MiXCR, applied by TCRdb to the RT-PCR reads, yields one record per CDR3 protein. Of 150,000 to 200,000 distinct CDR3 sequences detected, approximately 30% appear once; the ten largest clones hold under 3.5%. Sequencing was carried out using blood, either unsorted or a sorted T cell fraction (not recorded which). All receptors derive from a human donor who was either an allogeneic HSCT recipient or a stem cell or donor lymphocyte infusion donor (not recorded which). It is not recorded whose cells these are; they may come from a transplant donor.

This clonotype appeared once. The V gene is TRBV6-5, the J gene TRBJ2-1; 8 positions agree with TRBD2. This CDR3 is built from 16 residues. The V segment lost 1 base and the J segment 7 bases; nucleotides outside the gene matches: 9. Germline V gene lookup returns CDR1 MNHEY and CDR2 SVGAGI. CDR3 coding DNA: TGTGCCAGCAGTTACTTCAGCGGGAGCGTCAGGAATGAGCAGTTCTTC. Translating it yields CASSYFSGSVRNEQFF.

CDR3 nucleotide sequence: TGTGCCAGCAGTTACCCAACTAGCGGCCTCTACAATGAGCAGTTCTTC. This encodes CASSYPTSGLYNEQFF. The rearrangement links TRBV6-6 to TRBJ2-1, with 8 bases matching TRBD2. The CDR3 has 16 amino acids. V shed 2 bases, J shed 3 bases, and the junction held 6 bases outside the gene matches. Germline lookup yields CDR1 MNHNY and CDR2 SVGAGI (reference sequence).

The chain links TRBV9 to TRBJ2-1, with TRBD2 matching over 14 bases. Germline V gene lookup returns CDR1 SGDLS and CDR2 YYNGEE. J gave up 5 bases and V 0 bases, and 1 base lay outside the gene matches. This CDR3 region has 16 residues. The CDR3 region is CASSVGGLAGDNEQFF. The CDR3 nucleotides read TGTGCCAGCAGCGTAGGGGGACTAGCGGGAGACAATGAGCAGTTCTTC.

The sample holds many counts of this clonotype. The CDR3 loop is CATSDWTDREAFF. CDR3 DNA sequence: TGTGCCACCAGTGATTGGACGGACCGTGAAGCTTTCTTT. The J gene is TRBJ1-1, the V gene TRBV24-1; no clear D gene. The ends were cut back, 2 bases at V and 7 bases at J, with 10 bases in the middle. Germline-derived CDR1 and CDR2 are KGHDR and SFDVKD. The CDR3 runs 13 residues.

The chain combines TRBV25-1 with TRBJ2-7; no clear D. The CDR3 extends over 14 amino acids. Deletions cut 4 bases from V and 2 bases from J, with 12 bases between. Germline CDR1 and CDR2: MGHDK and SYGVNS. The CDR3 DNA reads as TGTGCCAGCAGTGGCAGCTTCCCCCCCTACGAGCAGTACTTC. Its translation: CASSGSFPPYEQYF.

The chain carries TRBV28 and TRBJ2-7; 8 bases agree with TRBD1. CDR3 length equals 16 residues. From germline, CDR1 is MDHEN and CDR2 SYDVKM. V shed 6 bases, J shed 5 bases, and the junction held 15 bases outside the gene matches. The CDR3 coding sequence is TGTGCCAGCAGCCCAGGACAGGGCTTCCTCGTCGACGAGCAGTACTTC. It translates to CASSPGQGFLVDEQYF.

The chain recombines TRBV5-8 with TRBJ2-1; 7 bases are shared with TRBD1. The V and J ends lost 4 bases and 4 bases, in that order; junction bases with no gene match: 2. CDR1 is SGHTS, CDR2 YDEGEE, per germline. This CDR3 is 13 amino acids long. The CDR3 region is CASSRDSYNEQFF. The CDR3 region has the DNA TGTGCCAGCAGCCGGGACAGTTACAATGAGCAGTTCTTC. Drawing the rest from reference TRBV5-8 and TRBJ2-1, the complete variable domain is EAGVTQSPTHLIKTRGQQATLRCSPISGHTSVYWYQQALGLGLQFLLWYDEGEERNRGNFPPRFSGRQFPNYSSELNVNALELEDSALYLCASSRDSYNEQFFGPGTRLTVL.

The chain carries TRBV7-2 and TRBJ1-2; 7 nucleotides line up with TRBD1. J gave up 0 bases and V 5 bases, and 3 bases lay outside the gene matches. The CDR3 has 14 amino acids. Per germline, CDR1 SGHTA and CDR2 FQGNSA. CDR3 DNA: TGTGCCAGCAGCCAAACAGGGGCTAACTATGGCTACACCTTC. This sequence encodes CASSQTGANYGYTF.

This clonotype was detected a few times. The V gene is TRBV7-2, the J gene TRBJ2-1; 12 bases fit TRBD2. The germline gives CDR1 SGHTA, CDR2 FQGNSA. CDR3 length: 16 amino acids. V trimming: 4 bases; J trimming: 4 bases; junction bases outside the gene matches: 5. This chain's CDR3 is CASSSLTSGGYNEQFF. CDR3 nucleotide sequence: TGTGCCAGCAGCTCCCTGACTAGCGGGGGATACAATGAGCAGTTCTTC.